A selection of T cell receptor beta chains follows, all from one sample in a study of cytomegalovirus exposure and HLA in healthy donors. Generated by immunoSEQ multiplex PCR, the TCRdb table keeps only in-frame clones and is missing some. In the table there are some 200,000 clones, roughly 85% of which are singletons. The sample was PBMCs. These receptors were collected from a man in his late teens or twenties in good health and CMV-seronegative. The CDR3 runs from the conserved cysteine through the conserved F or W. Each record gives: V gene, D gene, clone size, J gene, CDR3 DNA, CDR3 protein. The D gene is left open where the match is weak. A clone size is listed for some rows: how often the clone was seen (once, few, many), or a class if it is expanded.

V: TRBV6-5
D: TRBD2
size: -
J: TRBJ2-3
DNA: TGTGCCAGCAGTCGACTAGCGGGGGGGGGAGATACGCAGTATTTT
CDR3: CASSRLAGGGDTQYF

V: TRBV2
D: -
size: -
J: TRBJ2-1
DNA: TGTGCCAGCAGTGAAGTTATAGGACTCAACAATGAGCAGTTCTTC
CDR3: CASSEVIGLNNEQFF

V: TRBV4-2
D: TRBD2
size: -
J: TRBJ2-7
DNA: TGTGCCAGCAGCCAAGCGGAGCGGGAGGGCTCCTACGAGCAGTACTTC
CDR3: CASSQAEREGSYEQYF

V: TRBV28
D: -
size: few
J: TRBJ1-3
DNA: TGTGCCAGCAGCCCGACAGGTTCCTCTGGAAACACCATATATTTT
CDR3: CASSPTGSSGNTIYF

V: TRBV9
D: TRBD2
size: -
J: TRBJ2-1
DNA: TGTGCCAGCAGCGCCCCAAAGAGAAGGCCGGGAGGATCGAATGAGCAGTTCTTC
CDR3: CASSAPKRRPGGSNEQFF

V: TRBV19
D: -
size: -
J: TRBJ1-5
DNA: TGTGCCAGTAGACTAGGAGGACAGAATCAGCCCCAGCATTTT
CDR3: CASRLGGQNQPQHF

V: TRBV7-3
D: TRBD2
size: -
J: TRBJ2-3
DNA: TGTGCCAGCAGCACCAGCGGGGCGAGCACAGATACGCAGTATTTT
CDR3: CASSTSGASTDTQYF

V: TRBV30
D: -
size: -
J: TRBJ2-7
DNA: TGTGCCTGGAGTGCCACAGACGAGCAGTACTTC
CDR3: CAWSATDEQYF

V: TRBV5-1
D: -
size: once
J: TRBJ1-6
DNA: TGCGCCAGCAGCGGGGGTGGGGGGGTAGAGTCACCCCTCCACTTT
CDR3: CASSGGGGVESPLHF

V: TRBV5-5
D: TRBD2
size: -
J: TRBJ2-3
DNA: TGTGCCAGCAGCTTGGAGTCGGGGGGGGCCACAGATACGCAGTATTTT
CDR3: CASSLESGGATDTQYF

V: TRBV11-2
D: TRBD1
size: -
J: TRBJ1-2
DNA: TGTGCCAGCAGCTTTTCCAACTGGGACAGGAATTATGGCTACACCTTC
CDR3: CASSFSNWDRNYGYTF

V: TRBV5-6
D: TRBD1
size: few
J: TRBJ2-6
DNA: TGTGCCAGCAGCTACCTGGGACAGGGTCCCTCTGGGGCCAACGTCCTGACTTTC
CDR3: CASSYLGQGPSGANVLTF

V: TRBV28
D: -
size: -
J: TRBJ2-3
DNA: TGTGCCAGCAGTCCAGGGGCCTCATCCTTGGATACGCAGTATTTT
CDR3: CASSPGASSLDTQYF

V: TRBV28
D: -
size: -
J: TRBJ2-7
DNA: TGTGCCAGCAACAAACAGGGGAGGCCTTGGGAGCAGTACTTC
CDR3: CASNKQGRPWEQYF

V: TRBV30
D: TRBD2
size: few
J: TRBJ2-3
DNA: TGTGCCTGGCAGCGGGGGGGCACAGATACGCAGTATTTT
CDR3: CAWQRGGTDTQYF

V: TRBV6-5
D: -
size: -
J: TRBJ1-1
DNA: TGTGCCAGCAGTTATTACGGTGTGAACACTGAAGCTTTCTTT
CDR3: CASSYYGVNTEAFF

V: TRBV4-2
D: -
size: -
J: TRBJ1-4
DNA: TGTGCCAGCAGCCAAGAAGACCCCAGGGGTCCTAATGAAAAACTGTTTTTT
CDR3: CASSQEDPRGPNEKLFF

V: TRBV7-9
D: TRBD2
size: -
J: TRBJ2-1
DNA: TGTTCCAGCAGCCCCAAACCTAGACTAGCGGGAGCCAACAATGAGCAGTTCTTC
CDR3: CSSSPKPRLAGANNEQFF

V: TRBV5-1
D: TRBD1
size: few
J: TRBJ1-2
DNA: TGCGCCAGCAGCTTGCGAGGCCCAGGGACAGCTAACTATGGCTACACCTTC
CDR3: CASSLRGPGTANYGYTF

V: TRBV19
D: TRBD2
size: -
J: TRBJ2-5
DNA: TGTGCCAGTAGTGTTGGACTAGCGGGGGAAGAGACCCAGTACTTC
CDR3: CASSVGLAGEETQYF

V: TRBV28
D: -
size: -
J: TRBJ2-7
DNA: TGTGCCAGCAGTCCACCCCCACTCAGGACAGCGGTCTTAGGCTACGAGCAGTACTTC
CDR3: CASSPPPLRTAVLGYEQYF

V: TRBV2
D: TRBD1
size: -
J: TRBJ1-1
DNA: TGTGCCAGCAGTAAGCCGGGACAGGGGAGTCACACTGAAGCTTTCTTT
CDR3: CASSKPGQGSHTEAFF

V: TRBV11-3
D: TRBD2
size: -
J: TRBJ2-3
DNA: TGTGCCAGCAGAGGGACTAGGGCCTTGGAGGGCACAGATACGCAGTATTTT
CDR3: CASRGTRALEGTDTQYF

V: TRBV28
D: -
size: -
J: TRBJ1-1
DNA: TGTGCCAGCGGTTCCTTTACAGCAAACACTGAAGCTTTCTTT
CDR3: CASGSFTANTEAFF

V: TRBV7-9
D: -
size: -
J: TRBJ2-2
DNA: TGTGCCAGCAGCTTCTCTGATGGGTGGAGGACCGGGGAGCTGTTTTTT
CDR3: CASSFSDGWRTGELFF

V: TRBV5-4
D: TRBD1
size: -
J: TRBJ2-5
DNA: TGTGCCAGCAGCTTGGGGGACAGGGGGTACCAAGAGACCCAGTACTTC
CDR3: CASSLGDRGYQETQYF

V: TRBV6-6
D: -
size: -
J: TRBJ2-5
DNA: TGTGCCAGCAGTTACTCTGGCTGGGGCGGAGAGACCCAGTACTTC
CDR3: CASSYSGWGGETQYF

V: TRBV4-3
D: -
size: -
J: TRBJ1-1
DNA: TGCGCCAGCAGCCAAGAATACAGACTTTTGGGGCCTTCAGCTTTCTTT
CDR3: CASSQEYRLLGPSAFF

V: TRBV30
D: -
size: -
J: TRBJ1-5
DNA: TGTGCCTGGAGTGGAGGGTTCAATCAGCCCCAGCATTTT
CDR3: CAWSGGFNQPQHF

V: TRBV25-1
D: TRBD1
size: -
J: TRBJ2-7
DNA: TGTGCCAGCAGTGCGGGACAGGAGTTCGCCTACGAGCAGTACTTC
CDR3: CASSAGQEFAYEQYF

V: TRBV28
D: TRBD1
size: -
J: TRBJ2-7
DNA: TGTGCCAGCAGTCCCCCACAGGGGCCTTACGAGCAGTACTTC
CDR3: CASSPPQGPYEQYF

V: TRBV15
D: TRBD2
size: -
J: TRBJ2-2
DNA: TGTGCCACCAGGGGACTAGCGCCAACCGGGGAGCTGTTTTTT
CDR3: CATRGLAPTGELFF

V: TRBV9
D: TRBD2
size: -
J: TRBJ2-5
DNA: TGTGCCAGCAGCGGGAGGACTAGCGGGAGGGCGGGGGGAGAGACCCAGTACTTC
CDR3: CASSGRTSGRAGGETQYF

V: TRBV6-1
D: -
size: -
J: TRBJ2-5
DNA: TGTGCCAGCAGTACAGGACATATACAAGAGACCCAGTACTTC
CDR3: CASSTGHIQETQYF

V: TRBV27
D: -
size: few
J: TRBJ1-5
DNA: TGTGCCAGCAGTCCTACCCCAACAGGGTTGAGCAATCAGCCCCAGCATTTT
CDR3: CASSPTPTGLSNQPQHF

V: TRBV25-1
D: TRBD1
size: -
J: TRBJ2-3
DNA: TGTGCCAGCAGTGAACCACTCGGACAGGGGGCAGAGGATACGCAGTATTTT
CDR3: CASSEPLGQGAEDTQYF

V: TRBV5-1
D: TRBD2
size: few
J: TRBJ2-3
DNA: TGCGCCAGCAGCCCACGGGGGGGTAGCACAGATACGCAGTATTTT
CDR3: CASSPRGGSTDTQYF

V: TRBV4-3
D: TRBD2
size: -
J: TRBJ2-1
DNA: TGCGCCAGCAGCCAAGCACTAGCGGGGGGGCCGGGTCAGAATGAGCAGTTCTTC
CDR3: CASSQALAGGPGQNEQFF

V: TRBV4-1
D: TRBD2
size: -
J: TRBJ2-3
DNA: TGCGCCAGCAGCCAAGAGCTCCTAGCGGGGTTCACAGATACGCAGTATTTT
CDR3: CASSQELLAGFTDTQYF

V: TRBV18
D: TRBD1
size: -
J: TRBJ2-2
DNA: TGTGCCAGCTCAGGGACAGGGCCCCACGGGGAGCTGTTTTTT
CDR3: CASSGTGPHGELFF

V: TRBV6-5
D: TRBD2
size: -
J: TRBJ2-3
DNA: TGTGCCAGCAGTTACAGACTAGCGGGGGGGTCAGATACGCAGTATTTT
CDR3: CASSYRLAGGSDTQYF

V: TRBV6-6
D: -
size: -
J: TRBJ1-5
DNA: TGTGCCAGCAGTTACGGTTGGGCAGGGGCTAATCAGCCCCAGCATTTT
CDR3: CASSYGWAGANQPQHF

V: TRBV7-2
D: -
size: -
J: TRBJ2-1
DNA: TGTGCCAGCAGCGTATCGGAGAGCCCCGACAATGAGCAGTTCTTC
CDR3: CASSVSESPDNEQFF

V: TRBV28
D: TRBD2
size: -
J: TRBJ2-3
DNA: TGTGCCAGCAGACGGGGAGGGCCGGGAGATACGCAGTATTTT
CDR3: CASRRGGPGDTQYF

V: TRBV4-3
D: TRBD1
size: -
J: TRBJ1-4
DNA: TGCGCCAGCAGCCAAGATTGGGGGACAGGGGGTGAAAAACTGTTTTTT
CDR3: CASSQDWGTGGEKLFF

V: TRBV5-4
D: -
size: -
J: TRBJ2-7
DNA: TGTGCCAGCAGCTCAGGGTCCTACGAGCAGTACTTC
CDR3: CASSSGSYEQYF

V: TRBV5-6
D: -
size: -
J: TRBJ1-5
DNA: -
CDR3: CASSFGQGDQPQHF

V: TRBV27
D: -
size: -
J: TRBJ2-2
DNA: TGTGCCAGCAGTTTGTCGGCGAACACCGGGGAGCTGTTTTTT
CDR3: CASSLSANTGELFF

V: TRBV7-8
D: -
size: -
J: TRBJ2-7
DNA: TGTGCCAGCAGCTTAGTCGTGGGACTCACCTTATACGAGCAGTACTTC
CDR3: CASSLVVGLTLYEQYF

V: TRBV10-3
D: TRBD1
size: -
J: TRBJ2-3
DNA: TGTGCCATCAGTGCCTTACAGGGGATAGCAGATACGCAGTATTTT
CDR3: CAISALQGIADTQYF

V: TRBV5-1
D: -
size: -
J: TRBJ2-1
DNA: TGCGCCAGCAGCTCTGATTCCAGGGCCCGGACCAATGAGCAGTTCTTC
CDR3: CASSSDSRARTNEQFF

V: TRBV7-9
D: -
size: -
J: TRBJ2-5
DNA: TGTGCCAGCAACGAAAGAGTAGGGGGAGAGGAGACCCAGTACTTC
CDR3: CASNERVGGEETQYF

V: TRBV28
D: TRBD1
size: few
J: TRBJ1-2
DNA: TGTGCCAGCAGTTTTAGCGACAGGGCAAACTATGGCTACACCTTC
CDR3: CASSFSDRANYGYTF

V: TRBV5-1
D: -
size: -
J: TRBJ1-1
DNA: TGCGCCAGCAGGCCCACTTTAAACAGGGTACTGGACACTGAAGCTTTCTTT
CDR3: CASRPTLNRVLDTEAFF

V: TRBV19
D: TRBD1
size: -
J: TRBJ2-1
DNA: TGTGCCAGTAGTCGGACAGGGGGCAATGAGCAGTTCTTC
CDR3: CASSRTGGNEQFF

V: TRBV2
D: TRBD1
size: -
J: TRBJ2-7
DNA: TGTGCCAGCAATCCCGGACAGGGCGAGTACTTC
CDR3: CASNPGQGEYF